The 7 T cell receptor beta chains listed next were all sequenced from one sample in a study of T cell repertoires in ileal Crohn's disease. Using immunoSEQ multiplex PCR, the repertoire was profiled, and TCRdb retains in-frame clones only, with some absent. Here the sample table reports 11 to 15 clones. Sequencing used ileal tissue. Receptor source: an adult with Crohn's disease.

The V and J genes are TRBV30 and TRBJ1-2; tentative D call: TRBD1 (6 bases). V gave up 4 bases and J gave up 2 bases, with 11 bases separating them. CDR3 length: 13 amino acids. CDR1 and CDR2 from the germline V gene are GTSNPN and SVGIG (reference sequence). This CDR3 is CAWTQGGNYGYTF. CDR3 DNA: TGTGCCTGGACACAGGGCGGGAACTATGGCTACACCTTC.

This clone has only one observation. The chain has TRBV28 and TRBJ2-4; weak D call: TRBD2 (6 bases). V was clipped by 7 bases and J by 6 bases, with 16 bases between them. The CDR3 contains 14 residues. CDR1 is MDHEN and CDR2 is SYDVKM in the germline V gene. CDR3 loop: CASTYSAGGNIQYF. The CDR3 DNA is TGTGCCAGCACTTACAGCGCCGGGGGAAACATTCAGTACTTC.

This clone was seen once. The rearrangement uses TRBV6-1 and TRBJ1-2; 8 bases are shared with TRBD1. The germline CDR1 and CDR2 sequences are MNHNS and SASEGT. This CDR3 contains 13 residues. With V trimmed by 1 base and J by 8 bases, 3 bases remained unmatched. The DNA for the CDR3 is TGTGCCAGCAGTGAAGGGACAGGGCTAGGCTACACCTTC. Protein: CASSEGTGLGYTF.

The V gene is TRBV30, the J gene TRBJ2-7; D is perhaps TRBD2 (5 bases). Trimming stripped 3 bases from V and 9 bases from J, with 21 bases between. This CDR3 contains 14 residues. The germline CDR1 and CDR2 sequences are GTSNPN and SVGIG (reference sequence). DNA of the CDR3: TGTGCCTGGAGCCCCGGGGTAGCTGGCTTTGGGCAGTACTTC. Residues: CAWSPGVAGFGQYF. Filled out from reference TRBV30 and TRBJ2-7, the complete variable domain reads SQTIHQWPATLVQPVGSPLSLECTVEGTSNPNLYWYRQAAGRGLQLLFYSVGIGQISSEVPQNLSASRPQDRQFILSSKKLLLSDSGFYLCAWSPGVAGFGQYFGPGTRLTVT.

This chain joins TRBV30 and TRBJ1-5; no clear D gene. There are 13 residues in the CDR3. Germline V gene sequence: CDR1 GTSNPN, CDR2 SVGIG (reference sequence). V was trimmed by 1 base and J by 0 bases, leaving 4 bases between them. The CDR3 loop reads CAWSGDSNQPQHF. DNA for the CDR3: TGTGCCTGGAGTGGAGATAGCAATCAGCCCCAGCATTTT.

V gene TRBV5-1 combines with J gene TRBJ2-7; D gene uncertain. From germline, CDR1 is SGHRS and CDR2 YFSETQ. The CDR3 has 15 residues. Trimming left V 5 bases short and J 1 base short, with 16 bases between. The CDR3 bases are TGCGCCAGCAGATTCAGCTCTACTAATTCCTACGAGCAGTACTTC. Its translation: CASRFSSTNSYEQYF.

The chain uses TRBV30 and TRBJ2-2; TRBD2 aligns across 8 bases. The V gene end was trimmed by 0 bases and the J gene end by 0 bases; junction bases not matched to a gene: 12. Germline CDR1 and CDR2: GTSNPN and SVGIG (reference sequence). The CDR3 has 19 residues. The DNA for the CDR3 is TGTGCCTGGAGTGTACTAAGACTAGCGAATAACGCGAACACCGGGGAGCTGTTTTTT. It specifies CAWSVLRLANNANTGELFF.